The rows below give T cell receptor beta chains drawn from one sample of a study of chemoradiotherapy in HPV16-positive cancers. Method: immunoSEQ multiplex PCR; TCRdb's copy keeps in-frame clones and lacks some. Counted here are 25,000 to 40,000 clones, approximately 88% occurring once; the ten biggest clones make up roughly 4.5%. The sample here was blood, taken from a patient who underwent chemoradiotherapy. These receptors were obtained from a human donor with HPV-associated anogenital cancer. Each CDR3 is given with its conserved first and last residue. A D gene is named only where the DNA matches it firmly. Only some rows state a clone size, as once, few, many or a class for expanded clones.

CASSYGGGTIYF | TGTGCCAGCAGTTACGGTGGAGGCACCATATATTTT | TRBV6-5 | . | . | TRBJ1-3
CASTSGTLPNTEAFF | TGTGCCAGCACCTCGGGGACCCTGCCCAACACTGAAGCTTTCTTT | TRBV28 | . | once | TRBJ1-1
CASSGAPVPSNYGYTF | TGTGCCAGCAGTGGGGCCCCCGTGCCTTCTAACTATGGCTACACCTTC | TRBV2 | . | once | TRBJ1-2
CASSPGQAGSPLHF | TGCGCCAGCAGCCCCGGACAGGCGGGATCACCCCTCCACTTT | TRBV5-1 | TRBD1 | . | TRBJ1-6
CASSYDWEPANSPLHF | TGCGCCAGCAGCTATGATTGGGAGCCCGCTAATTCACCCCTCCACTTT | TRBV5-1 | . | . | TRBJ1-6
CASSQLGPLPDTQYF | TGCGCCAGCAGCCAATTGGGGCCGCTCCCAGATACGCAGTATTTT | TRBV4-1 | . | once | TRBJ2-3
CASSDMTSGSGTGELFF | TGCGCCAGCAGTGACATGACTAGCGGGAGTGGAACCGGGGAGCTGTTTTTT | TRBV10-1 | TRBD2 | . | TRBJ2-2
CAISAGTRENTIYF | TGTGCCATCAGCGCCGGGACACGGGAAAACACCATATATTTT | TRBV10-3 | . | . | TRBJ1-3
CASSLYSLPGTSGVYEQYF | TGTGCCAGCAGTTTATACTCCCTTCCCGGGACTAGCGGCGTATACGAGCAGTACTTC | TRBV27 | TRBD2 | . | TRBJ2-7
CASSLEGGQGTEAFF | TGTGCCAGCAGCCTAGAGGGGGGACAAGGCACTGAAGCTTTCTTT | TRBV2 | . | . | TRBJ1-1
CASSSNRVAYEQYF | TGTGCCAGCAGCTCTAACAGGGTGGCCTACGAGCAGTACTTC | TRBV7-2 | . | few | TRBJ2-7
CASSLYQTQGETQYF | TGTGCCAGCAGTTTATATCAGACTCAGGGAGAGACCCAGTACTTC | TRBV27 | . | . | TRBJ2-5
CASSLEDTSGGAPYQETQYF | TGCGCCAGCAGCTTGGAGGATACTAGCGGGGGAGCCCCGTACCAAGAGACCCAGTACTTC | TRBV5-1 | TRBD2 | . | TRBJ2-5
CASSKGRYGYTF | TGTGCCAGCAGCAAGGGACGGTATGGCTACACCTTC | TRBV28 | . | . | TRBJ1-2
CASSSHGQGGGTGELFF | TGTGCCAGCAGTTCACACGGACAGGGTGGTGGAACCGGGGAGCTGTTTTTT | TRBV28 | TRBD1 | . | TRBJ2-2
CASSYDRDRPYGYTF | TGTGCCAGCAGTTACGATCGGGACAGACCCTATGGCTACACCTTC | TRBV6-5 | TRBD1 | . | TRBJ1-2
CASSSSSYEQYF | TGTGCCAGCAGCTCATCATCCTACGAGCAGTACTTC | TRBV14 | . | . | TRBJ2-7
CASSGGLAGETQYF | TGTGCCAGCAGCGGAGGACTAGCGGGAGAGACCCAGTACTTC | TRBV9 | TRBD2 | . | TRBJ2-5
CASSNIREVSSHEQYF | TGTGCCAGTAGCAACATCCGGGAGGTAAGTTCCCACGAGCAGTACTTC | TRBV19 | TRBD2 | . | TRBJ2-7
CASSPRGITYEQYF | TGTGCCAGCAGTCCCAGGGGGATCACCTACGAGCAGTACTTC | TRBV14 | TRBD1 | . | TRBJ2-7
CAGQGGTANYGYTF | TGTGCCGGTCAAGGAGGGACAGCTAACTATGGCTACACCTTC | TRBV2 | TRBD1 | . | TRBJ1-2
CASSYRRGETQYF | TGTGCCAGCAGTTACCGGAGAGGGGAGACCCAGTACTTC | TRBV6-5 | . | . | TRBJ2-5
CASRDRLLTNEKLFF | TGTGCCAGTCGGGACAGGCTTTTGACTAATGAAAAACTGTTTTTT | TRBV19 | TRBD1 | . | TRBJ1-4
CASSWAPGQAYEQYF | TGTGCCAGCAGCTGGGCCCCGGGACAGGCCTACGAGCAGTACTTC | TRBV27 | TRBD1 | . | TRBJ2-7
CASSFRWNTEAFF | TGTGCCAGCAGCTTCCGATGGAACACTGAAGCTTTCTTT | TRBV28 | . | once | TRBJ1-1
CATSRDRNSYNEQFF | TGTGCCACCAGCAGAGATAGGAACTCCTACAATGAGCAGTTCTTC | TRBV15 | . | . | TRBJ2-1
CASSLLSGTGTGGGYTF | TGTGCCAGCAGCCTACTTTCCGGGACAGGGACCGGTGGAGGCTACACCTTC | TRBV7-9 | TRBD1 | once | TRBJ1-2
CASHGTYDTDTQYF | TGTGCCAGCCACGGGACTTACGACACAGATACGCAGTATTTT | TRBV6-6 | . | . | TRBJ2-3
CASSKTGGDMNTEAFF | TGTGCCAGCAGTAAAACGGGCGGGGACATGAACACTGAAGCTTTCTTT | TRBV6-4 | . | . | TRBJ1-1
CASSLDPIVSVNTEAFF | TGTGCCAGCAGCTTGGACCCGATAGTTTCCGTGAACACTGAAGCTTTCTTT | TRBV7-3 | . | . | TRBJ1-1
CASSLGMSALEAFF | TGTGCCAGCAGCTTAGGTATGTCAGCCCTTGAAGCTTTCTTT | TRBV7-2 | . | . | TRBJ1-1
CASSLMGQGPQYF | TGCGCCAGCAGCTTGATGGGACAGGGGCCGCAGTATTTT | TRBV5-1 | TRBD1 | . | TRBJ2-3
CASSLEATNEKLFF | TGTGCCAGCAGCTTGGAGGCAACTAATGAAAAACTGTTTTTT | TRBV5-6 | . | . | TRBJ1-4
CASRVGGYGYTF | TGTGCCAGCAGGGTAGGGGGCTATGGCTACACCTTC | TRBV5-4 | . | . | TRBJ1-2
CASSPDGMNTEAFF | TGTGCCAGCAGCCCGGACGGGATGAACACTGAAGCTTTCTTT | TRBV11-3 | . | . | TRBJ1-1
CASSSRGGNTEAFF | TGTGCCAGTAGTTCACGCGGGGGGAACACTGAAGCTTTCTTT | TRBV19 | . | . | TRBJ1-1
CASSLVQANNEQFF | TGCGCCAGCAGCTTGGTACAGGCTAACAATGAGCAGTTCTTC | TRBV5-1 | . | . | TRBJ2-1
CASSPWGTSDTQYF | TGTGCCAGCAGCCCCTGGGGGACTTCAGATACGCAGTATTTT | TRBV9 | . | . | TRBJ2-3
CASSLGRTGGADTQYF | TGCGCCAGCAGCTTGGGTAGGACCGGGGGAGCAGATACGCAGTATTTT | TRBV5-1 | . | . | TRBJ2-3
CASSNHGANTEAFF | TGCGCCAGCAGCAATCATGGGGCGAACACTGAAGCTTTCTTT | TRBV10-1 | . | few | TRBJ1-1
CASSNRTEAFF | TGTGCCAGTAGTAATCGGACAGAAGCTTTCTTT | TRBV19 | . | . | TRBJ1-1
CASRKSATFEQFF | TGTGCCAGCAGAAAGTCAGCGACCTTCGAGCAGTTCTTC | TRBV28 | . | . | TRBJ2-1
CASSPSNQPQHF | TGTGCCAGCAGTCCCTCCAATCAGCCCCAGCATTTT | TRBV28 | . | . | TRBJ1-5
CASSLWDRKRPHGYTF | TGTGCCAGCAGCTTGTGGGACAGGAAAAGGCCCCATGGCTACACCTTC | TRBV11-2 | TRBD1 | once | TRBJ1-2
CASSLGLARNEQYF | TGTGCCAGCAGCCTCGGGTTAGCGAGGAACGAGCAGTACTTC | TRBV5-6 | . | . | TRBJ2-7
CASSSATGSSYEQYF | TGTGCCAGCAGCTCTGCGACGGGGAGCTCCTACGAGCAGTACTTC | TRBV11-2 | . | . | TRBJ2-7
CASGYGGGRTEAFF | TGTGCCAGTGGGTACGGCGGAGGGCGGACTGAAGCTTTCTTT | TRBV19 | . | . | TRBJ1-1
CASSLGTGSPRPNYGYTF | TGCGCCAGCAGTTTGGGCACCGGCTCCCCCAGACCGAACTATGGCTACACCTTC | TRBV5-1 | . | . | TRBJ1-2
CASPPLGYRGTEAFF | TGTGCCAGCCCTCCCTTAGGCTACAGGGGCACTGAAGCTTTCTTT | TRBV28 | TRBD1 | . | TRBJ1-1
CASSSHLAGAGDTQYF | TGTGCCAGCAGTTCGCACCTAGCGGGAGCGGGAGATACGCAGTATTTT | TRBV27 | TRBD2 | . | TRBJ2-3
CASSAQQGADYGYTF | TGTGCCAGCAGTGCACAACAGGGGGCAGACTATGGCTACACCTTC | TRBV6-1 | TRBD1 | . | TRBJ1-2
CASSLWAGGDEAFF | TGCGCCAGCAGCTTGTGGGCGGGGGGTGATGAAGCTTTCTTT | TRBV5-1 | . | . | TRBJ1-1
CASSLTGGMNTEAFF | TGTGCCAGCAGTCTTACAGGGGGCATGAACACTGAAGCTTTCTTT | TRBV27 | TRBD1 | . | TRBJ1-1
CSAIAGDTQYF | TGCAGTGCTATAGCGGGAGACACGCAGTATTTT | TRBV20-1 | TRBD2 | . | TRBJ2-3
CASSSGRGWEQYF | TGTGCCAGCAGTAGCGGGAGAGGTTGGGAGCAGTACTTC | TRBV6-5 | TRBD2 | . | TRBJ2-5
CASVPAGSTYEQYF | TGTGCCAGCGTCCCCGCGGGATCTACCTACGAGCAGTACTTC | TRBV6-5 | . | . | TRBJ2-7
CASSFRRNTEAFF | TGTGCCAGCAGTTTCAGACGAAACACTGAAGCTTTCTTT | TRBV27 | . | . | TRBJ1-1
CASIYLQGAEEQFF | TGTGCCAGCATCTATCTCCAGGGGGCAGAGGAGCAGTTCTTC | TRBV2 | TRBD1 | once | TRBJ2-1
CASSIDSIGNIQYF | TGTGCCAGTAGTATAGATAGCATTGGAAACATTCAGTACTTC | TRBV19 | . | . | TRBJ2-4
CASRHPGDRQETQYF | TGTGCCAGCAGACACCCCGGGGACAGGCAAGAGACCCAGTACTTC | TRBV5-4 | TRBD1 | . | TRBJ2-5